These 13 T cell receptor beta chains share one sample of origin, sequenced in a study of T cell responses to AZD1222 COVID-19 vaccine. The assay was immunoSEQ multiplex PCR, and TCRdb's table has in-frame clones only and misses some. The sample holds about 130,000 clones; roughly nine tenths are singletons and the top ten take over 8%. The starting material was peripheral blood, obtained 28 days after the second AZD1222 dose. These receptors all stem from an adult who received the AZD1222 COVID-19 vaccine.

The genes are TRBV5-5 and TRBJ2-2; D uncertain. Germline V gene data show CDR1 as SGHKS and CDR2 as YYEKEE (reference sequence). The CDR3 runs to 13 residues. The V and J ends lost 4 bases and 5 bases respectively, with 9 bases between them. The CDR3, as DNA: TGTGCCAGCAGCCCCCTTGGGACCGGGGAGCTGTTTTTT. Its translation: CASSPLGTGELFF.

This sequence joins TRBV18 and TRBJ2-3, with TRBD1 identical over 9 bases. Germline V gene lookup returns CDR1 KGHSH and CDR2 LQKENI. This CDR3 region has 16 residues. The J segment lost 2 bases and the V segment lost 4 bases, leaving 7 bases of the junction unmatched. The CDR3, as DNA: TGTGCCAGCTCACTCCTACAGGGGGCCCTCACAGATACGCAGTATTTT. This gives the protein CASSLLQGALTDTQYF.

The chain is built from TRBV6-5 and TRBJ1-2; 7 bases are a match to TRBD1. CDR1 MNHEY and CDR2 SVGAGI come from the germline V gene. The V gene end was trimmed by 5 bases and the J gene end by 5 bases; junction bases not matched to a gene: 8. There are 14 residues in the CDR3. The CDR3 protein is CASSPGTEPYGYTF. The CDR3 region has the DNA TGTGCCAGCAGTCCTGGGACAGAACCTTATGGCTACACCTTC.

CDR3 sequence reads: CASSLGPGASPRGLNYGYTF. In DNA form, the CDR3 reads TGTGCCAGCAGCTTAGGGCCCGGGGCCTCACCGAGGGGGCTTAACTATGGCTACACCTTC. This chain joins TRBV13 and TRBJ1-2; TRBD1 matches 7 bases. The CDR3 sequence is 20 residues long. Looked up from germline, CDR1 is PRHDT and CDR2 is FYEKMQ (reference sequence). Trimming took 0 bases from V and 1 from J; bases not matched to a gene: 17.

The CDR3 bases are TGTGCCAGCAGCAGACTAGCGGGAGGGGTGGGTGAGCAGTTCTTC. Its translation is CASSRLAGGVGEQFF. This sequence joins TRBV5-6 and TRBJ2-1; 14 nucleotides agree with TRBD2. Per germline, CDR1 SGHDT and CDR2 YYEEEE. This CDR3 has 15 amino acids. The V and J ends lost 4 bases and 9 bases, in that order; junction bases with no gene match: 6.

This chain connects TRBV4-2 to TRBJ2-5, with 8 bases aligning to TRBD2. The CDR3 is 16 residues long. The germline V gene encodes CDR1 LGHNA and CDR2 YNFKEQ. Germline trimming cut 0 bases from V and 3 bases from J; bases unmatched to any gene: 6. The CDR3 nucleotides are TGTGCCAGCAGCCAAGAGGGCGGGGGGATCAAAGAGACCCAGTACTTC. As protein: CASSQEGGGIKETQYF.

The rearrangement links TRBV18 to TRBJ2-7; 8 nucleotides match TRBD1. Germline V gene data show CDR1 as KGHSH and CDR2 as LQKENI. V lost 6 bases and J lost 5; bases outside the gene matches: 12. CDR3 length equals 15 residues. The CDR3 reads CASSPTGVRRDEQYF. The DNA of the CDR3 is TGTGCCAGCTCTCCGACAGGGGTTCGGCGAGACGAGCAGTACTTC.

J is TRBJ2-1 and V is TRBV6-5, with D maybe TRBD2 (6 bases). V was cut by 7 bases and J by 8 bases, with 15 bases left in between. The CDR3 extends over 13 amino acids. CDR1 and CDR2 from the germline V gene are MNHEY and SVGAGI. For the CDR3, the DNA is TGTGCCAGCAAGAGCGGGCTGCACTATGAGCAGTTCTTC. It is translated as CASKSGLHYEQFF.

This chain joins TRBV4-1 and TRBJ2-7, with 7 bases matching TRBD2. V was pared by 0 bases and J by 3 bases, with 11 bases of the junction left unmatched. Germline V gene sequence: CDR1 MGHRA, CDR2 YSYEKL. The CDR3 loop spans 17 amino acids. CDR3 residues: CASSQELGSGTHYEQYF. CDR3 bases: TGCGCCAGCAGCCAAGAATTAGGGAGCGGGACTCACTACGAGCAGTACTTC.

The chain employs TRBV5-5 and TRBJ1-2, with D uncertain. This CDR3 region has 14 residues. Trimming pared 0 bases from V and 0 bases from J, leaving 6 bases between. Per the germline V gene, CDR1 is SGHKS and CDR2 is YYEKEE (reference sequence). This CDR3 reads CASSLEVPNYGYTF. The CDR3 bases are TGTGCCAGCAGCTTGGAAGTCCCTAACTATGGCTACACCTTC.

The chain carries TRBV18 and TRBJ2-5; D might be TRBD2 (6 bases). The V gene's germline CDR1 is KGHSH and CDR2 LQKENI. This CDR3 comprises 14 residues. Trimming took 1 base from V and 4 from J, leaving 10 bases between them. CDR3 in amino acids: CASSPQGGGETQYF. CDR3 bases: TGTGCCAGCTCACCACAGGGAGGAGGAGAGACCCAGTACTTC.

CDR3 bases: TGTGCAAGTTACAGCGGGGGAAGCTCCTACGAGCAGTACTTC. Translated: CASYSGGSSYEQYF. The J gene is TRBJ2-7, the V gene TRBV6-5, with TRBD2 matching 8 bases. The germline V gene encodes CDR1 MNHEY and CDR2 SVGAGI. The CDR3 runs 14 residues.

The rearrangement joins TRBV13 to TRBJ1-4; D is unclear. The germline V gene has CDR1 PRHDT and CDR2 FYEKMQ (reference sequence). The V end lost 3 bases, the J end lost 10 bases, and 6 bases lay between the germline ends. There are 11 residues in the CDR3. The CDR3: CASSLTGKLFF. CDR3 nucleotides: TGTGCCAGCAGCTTGACTGGAAAACTGTTTTTT.